This record covers a single TCR beta chain. Its antigen is unidentified. The CDR3 has 15 amino acids. This sample was taken from a study of CXCR3-negative and CXCR3-positive naive CD8 T cells. Identification of naive CD8+ T cells rested on CD45RO-CCR7+CD27+CD95- status. Study results and caveats: CXCR3-positive naive cells carried more hydrophobic TRB CDR3s than CXCR3-negative naive cells did. Both naive subsets carried similar amounts of surface CD5, so TCR strength was inferred from TRB CDR3 properties.

UMI-labeled TRB cDNA libraries were prepared by 5' RACE. For each CDR3 protein, TCRdb gives one entry from its re-call of the 5' RACE reads, without DNA. This sample's clone table lists about 110,000 distinct CDR3 sequences. The source material was naive CXCR3+ CD8+ T cells from blood. Noted subset: CD45RO-CCR7+CD27+CD95- naive CD8+ T cells expressing CXCR3 (TNR3+). This TCR was sampled from a human donor in good health. Some clones in this sample may be carry-over from other donors' samples. The V and J genes are TRBV12-3 or TRBV12-4 and TRBJ2-7; the TCRdb D gene call, TRBD2, has no DNA to confirm it. The CDR3: CASSLGTSGSFEQYF.